The 13 T cell receptor beta chains below all came from one sample that was sequenced in a study of vaccination and CD4 T cells after COVID-19. Described treatment: roughly 11-day PBMC culture with coronavirus spike peptide pools or control peptides (ViraFEST assay). No antigen has been assigned to these receptors. The Oncomine TCR Beta short-read assay generated sequence data from the DNA of cultured CD4+ T cells. TCRdb re-called the PCR reads with MiXCR, one entry per CDR3 protein. This table has 8,500 to 13,000 distinct CDR3 sequences, under 70% appearing once. The sequenced material came from CD4+ T cells from blood, cultured in vitro. Receptor source: a human donor who had recovered from COVID-19.

The genes are TRBV20-1 and TRBJ1-3, with D perhaps TRBD1 (5 bases). V was shortened by 6 bases and J by 2 bases, with 17 bases between the two germline ends. CDR3 length equals 15 residues. Germline V gene lookup returns CDR1 DFQATT and CDR2 SNEGSKA (reference sequence). CDR3 sequence (DNA): TGCAGTGCCATAGCCACGAGGGGAGCTGGAAACACCATATATTTT. It yields the protein CSAIATRGAGNTIYF.

This clonotype was seen a few times. This chain joins TRBV20-1 and TRBJ1-5, with D possibly being TRBD1 (6 bases). CDR3 length: 13 residues. V was trimmed by 3 bases and J by 5 bases, leaving 11 bases between them. CDR1 is DFQATT and CDR2 is SNEGSKA in the germline V gene (reference sequence). DNA for the CDR3: TGCAGTGCTAGTGGGACAAGGCATCAGCCCCAGCATTTT. It encodes CSASGTRHQPQHF.

The genes are TRBV20-1 and TRBJ2-7, with D perhaps TRBD2 (6 bases). Germline CDR1 DFQATT, CDR2 SNEGSKA (reference sequence). The CDR3 sequence is 11 residues long. Between the trimmed V and J ends, which lost 8 bases and 5 bases, there was a span of 13 bases. This CDR3 reads CSLGRTHEQYF. For the CDR3, the DNA is TGCAGTCTAGGGAGGACCCACGAGCAGTACTTC.

The chain uses TRBV20-1 and TRBJ1-2, with D possibly being TRBD1 (6 bases). Germline loops: CDR1 DFQATT, CDR2 SNEGSKA (reference sequence). The CDR3 is 12 amino acids. The germline V and J ends were trimmed by 3 bases and 8 bases, with 13 bases remaining between them. CDR3 region: CSASQGLKGYTF. The CDR3 DNA sequence: TGCAGTGCTAGTCAGGGGCTAAAAGGCTACACCTTC.

J is TRBJ2-7 and V is TRBV2; no reliable D call. Germline V gene sequence: CDR1 SNHLY, CDR2 FYNNEI. This CDR3 is 13 amino acids long. V was trimmed by 6 bases and J by 1 base, leaving 10 bases between them. CDR3 sequence (DNA): TGTGCCAGCAGCCTGGTCGAATCCTACGAGCAGTACTTC. Its translation is CASSLVESYEQYF.

The chain joins TRBV5-1 to TRBJ1-1, with 9 nucleotides matching TRBD1. Unmatched junction bases numbered 2, after V lost 3 bases and J lost 2 bases. CDR1 and CDR2 (germline): SGHRS, YFSETQ. The CDR3 spans 14 residues. In DNA, the CDR3 is TGCGCCAGCAGCTACAGGGGGCTCAACACTGAAGCTTTCTTT. Encoded protein: CASSYRGLNTEAFF.

The rearrangement uses TRBV6-2 or TRBV6-3 and TRBJ1-2, with 9 positions matching TRBD1. CDR3 length equals 15 residues. Trimming at V came to 4 bases and at J to 2 bases, leaving 5 bases not matched to a gene. From germline, CDR1 is MNHEY and CDR2 SVGEGT. This CDR3 reads CASSSGGQGNYGYTF. DNA for the CDR3: TGTGCCAGCAGTTCAGGAGGACAGGGGAACTATGGCTACACCTTC.

This chain uses TRBV20-1 with TRBJ2-3; 12 nucleotides agree with TRBD2. V was pared by 6 bases and J by 3 bases, with 4 bases of the junction left unmatched. The CDR3 spans 14 residues. In germline, CDR1 is DFQATT, CDR2 SNEGSKA (reference sequence). Written as DNA, the CDR3 is TGCAGTGCCCGACTAGCGGGAGTGACAGATACGCAGTATTTT. It codes for CSARLAGVTDTQYF.

CDR3 in amino acids: CASSPNESDTQYF. The CDR3 DNA is TGTGCCAGCTCACCAAATGAGTCAGATACGCAGTATTTT. The chain joins TRBV18 to TRBJ2-3; D remains unclear. Between the trimmed V and J ends, which lost 2 bases and 4 bases, there was a span of 7 bases. CDR1 is KGHSH and CDR2 is LQKENI in the germline V gene. The CDR3 has 13 residues.

The chain has TRBV6-5 and TRBJ2-2, with unresolved D. V gave up 0 bases and J gave up 5 bases, with 13 bases separating them. This CDR3 has 16 residues. Germline V gene lookup returns CDR1 MNHEY and CDR2 SVGAGI. The CDR3 nucleotides are TGTGCCAGCAGTTACTCGTCCCCCAGTAGGACCGGGGAGCTGTTTTTT. The encoded protein is CASSYSSPSRTGELFF.

The chain uses TRBV20-1 and TRBJ1-1; D perhaps matches TRBD1 (6 bases). The CDR3 loop spans 11 amino acids. From germline, CDR1 is DFQATT and CDR2 SNEGSKA (reference sequence). CDR3 in amino acids: CRRGRGTEAFF. In DNA, the CDR3 is TGCAGGAGGGGGAGGGGGACTGAAGCTTTCTTT.

The V gene is TRBV20-1, the J gene TRBJ2-7; 11 bases align to TRBD2. J lost 5 bases, V lost 3 bases, and 9 bases had no gene match. The germline gives CDR1 DFQATT, CDR2 SNEGSKA (reference sequence). This CDR3 is built from 15 residues. In DNA form, the CDR3 reads TGCAGTGCTAGTACGGCTTTAGCGGGGGGGCACGAGCAGTACTTC. Its protein product is CSASTALAGGHEQYF.

A word on this clonotype: A junction end diverges from the germline sequence, so it may reflect a read error. The CDR3 sequence is CSAGDRGNFEQYF. The CDR3 nucleotides read TGCAGTGCTGGAGACAGGGGGAACTTCGAGCAGTACTTC. The rearrangement uses TRBV20-1 and TRBJ2-7; 9 bases align to TRBD1. This CDR3 is 13 amino acids long. CDR1 DFQATT and CDR2 SNEGSKA come from the germline V gene (reference sequence).